The 12 T cell receptor beta chains below come from one sample, sequenced in a study of T cells in narcolepsy. Method: immunoSEQ multiplex PCR; TCRdb's copy keeps in-frame clones and lacks some. Of around 30,000 clones in the sample, more than 65% were seen once. Sequences were obtained from memory (CD45RA-) CD4+ T cells from blood. These receptors were obtained from a human donor in good health.

The rearrangement joins TRBV5-4 to TRBJ2-1; 9 bases are a match to TRBD2. Looked up from germline, CDR1 is SGHNT and CDR2 is YYREEE (reference sequence). This CDR3 spans 17 amino acids. The V and J ends lost 2 bases and 5 bases, in that order; junction bases with no gene match: 11. The CDR3 region is CASSFGGSGSQNNEQFF. The CDR3 DNA is TGTGCCAGCAGCTTTGGTGGTAGCGGGAGCCAAAACAATGAGCAGTTCTTC.

This rearrangement joins TRBV11-3 to TRBJ2-1; the match to TRBD1 covers 7 bases. The CDR3 runs to 16 residues. V lost 3 bases and J lost 7; bases outside the gene matches: 12. CDR1 is SGHNT, CDR2 YENEEA, per germline. Here the CDR3 reads CASSLVEGARTNEQFF. CDR3 nucleotide sequence: TGTGCCAGCAGCTTGGTCGAGGGGGCGCGTACAAATGAGCAGTTCTTC.

This chain joins TRBV4-1 and TRBJ2-1, with D possibly matching TRBD1 (6 bases). The V end was cut by 1 base, the J end by 10 bases, with 14 bases between. This CDR3 region has 14 residues. Germline CDR1 is MGHRA and CDR2 is YSYEKL. CDR3 nucleotide sequence: TGCGCCAGCAGCCAAGCGAGGATGAGGGGGGAGCAGTTCTTC. It is translated as CASSQARMRGEQFF.

This chain links TRBV19 with TRBJ2-7; D gene uncertain. Germline CDR1 is LNHDA and CDR2 is SQIVND (reference sequence). V lost 5 bases, J lost 2 bases, and 4 bases lay in between. The CDR3 contains 11 residues. The CDR3 sequence: CASSSTYEQYF. CDR3 bases: TGTGCCAGTAGTTCGACCTACGAGCAGTACTTC. Full variable domain (missing parts from reference TRBV19 and TRBJ2-7): DGGITQSPKYLFRKEGQNVTLSCEQNLNHDAMYWYRQDPGQGLRLIYYSQIVNDFQKGDIAEGYSVSREKKESFPLTVTSAQKNPTAFYLCASSSTYEQYFGPGTRLTVT.

The J gene is TRBJ2-2, the V gene TRBV30; 8 bases match TRBD1. The V gene's germline CDR1 is GTSNPN and CDR2 SVGIG (reference sequence). Trimming at V came to 5 bases and at J to 2 bases, leaving 7 bases not matched to a gene. The CDR3 runs 15 residues. The CDR3 sequence is CAWESGTGNTGELFF. The CDR3 DNA reads as TGTGCCTGGGAGTCGGGGACAGGTAACACCGGGGAGCTGTTTTTT.

The chain recombines TRBV6-4 with TRBJ1-4; D not certain. V dropped 0 bases and J dropped 3 bases, with 11 bases sitting between them. There are 16 residues in the CDR3. CDR1 is MRHNA, CDR2 SNTAGT, per germline. The DNA of the CDR3 is TGTGCCAGCAGTGACTCAGAAAACAGCCCTAATGAAAAACTGTTTTTT. It translates to CASSDSENSPNEKLFF.

This chain joins TRBV6-5 and TRBJ2-2; no firm D call. The CDR3 extends over 14 amino acids. Germline V gene data show CDR1 as MNHEY and CDR2 as SVGAGI. Trimming removed 6 bases at V and 4 bases at J, with 12 bases between. This CDR3 reads CASRAYGLTGELFF. CDR3 DNA sequence: TGTGCCAGCAGGGCGTACGGGCTCACCGGGGAGCTGTTTTTT.

The rearrangement uses TRBV6-1 and TRBJ2-2; TRBD1 matches at 8 bases. The CDR3 consists of 15 residues. The V gene end was trimmed by 6 bases and the J gene end by 3 bases; junction bases not matched to a gene: 6. Germline-derived CDR1 and CDR2 are MNHNS and SASEGT. CDR3 amino acids: CASRAGTGYTGELFF. CDR3 bases: TGTGCCAGCAGGGCCGGGACAGGATACACCGGGGAGCTGTTTTTT.

CDR3: CSGTENEKLFF. In DNA, the CDR3 is TGCAGCGGGACCGAGAATGAAAAACTGTTTTTT. This chain links TRBV29-1 with TRBJ1-4; no reliable D call. The germline V and J ends were trimmed by 7 bases and 5 bases, with 8 bases remaining between them. There are 11 residues in the CDR3. In germline, CDR1 is SQVTM, CDR2 ANQGSEA.

The V and J genes are TRBV7-2 and TRBJ1-5, with D unresolved. The CDR3 sequence is 15 residues long. Deletions cut 2 bases from V and 2 bases from J, with 10 bases between. Germline-derived CDR1 and CDR2 are SGHTA and FQGNSA. CDR3 DNA: TGTGCCAGCAGCTTAAGGCCCCAAGGCAATCAGCCCCAGCATTTT. Translating gives CASSLRPQGNQPQHF.

The chain carries TRBV20-1 and TRBJ2-5; 7 bases agree with TRBD2. Germline-derived CDR1 and CDR2 are DFQATT and SNEGSKA (reference sequence). V lost 7 bases to trimming and J lost 13 bases; unmatched junction nucleotides: 12. The length of the CDR3 is 11 residues. The CDR3 bases are TGCAGTGTAAGGCCCGCGGGAGAAGGGTACTTC. This gives the protein CSVRPAGEGYF.

The V gene is TRBV30, the J gene TRBJ1-1, with D unresolved. The CDR3 has 12 amino acids. Germline CDR1 GTSNPN, CDR2 SVGIG (reference sequence). V lost 4 bases, J lost 6 bases, and 12 bases lay in between. The CDR3: CAWKRDRAEAFF. The CDR3 bases are TGTGCCTGGAAGAGAGATAGGGCTGAAGCTTTCTTT.